Following are 15 T cell receptor beta chains from one sample sequenced in a study of CD8+CD57+ T cells in acquired aplastic anemia. According to the study, genomic DNA was the template for TCR beta VDJ and CDR3 profiling. Via MiXCR, TCRdb re-called the reads, giving one row per CDR3 protein. There are some 160,000 distinct CDR3 sequences in the sample; about 50% occur only once, and over 25% lies in the top ten. Patients chosen for sequencing had shown CD8+CD57+ cell expansion by flow cytometry. Material for sequencing was sorted CD4+, CD8+, or CD8+CD57+ T cells (not recorded which) from PBMCs. These receptors were collected from a human donor with aplastic anemia.

This clonotype occurred many times. The chain joins TRBV12-3 or TRBV12-4 to TRBJ1-1, with D unclear. V dropped 7 bases and J dropped 0 bases, with 12 bases sitting between them. The CDR3 totals 14 residues. CDR3 sequence: CASTRPNMNTEAFF. In DNA, the CDR3 is TGTGCCAGCACTAGACCGAACATGAACACTGAAGCTTTCTTT.

The rearrangement joins TRBV20-1 to TRBJ2-5, with D possibly matching TRBD1 (6 bases). CDR1 is DFQATT and CDR2 is SNEGSKA in the germline V gene (reference sequence). With 8 bases removed from V and 3 bases from J, the gap between germline ends came to 16 bases. The CDR3 sequence is 13 residues long. CDR3 region: CSSTGSNKETQYF. As DNA, the CDR3 is TGCAGTTCCACAGGGTCTAATAAAGAGACCCAGTACTTC.

In its sample, this clonotype was seen many times. CDR3 loop: CASSSLDRLLEQYF. The CDR3 DNA reads as TGTGCCAGCAGCTCCCTCGACCGCCTTCTAGAGCAGTATTTT. The chain employs TRBV11-2 and TRBJ2-3; no firm D call. Germline CDR1 reads SGHAT; CDR2 reads FQNNGV. The CDR3 loop spans 14 amino acids. V was clipped by 4 bases and J by 11 bases, with 19 bases between them.

This clonotype was detected ten times or more. The chain joins TRBV9 to TRBJ2-2, with 7 positions matching TRBD2. The germline CDR1 and CDR2 sequences are SGDLS and YYNGEE. Trimming removed 0 bases from V and 7 bases from J; junction bases left unmatched: 6. The CDR3 is 15 residues long. The CDR3 DNA is TGTGCCAGCAGCGTAGGGACTAGTGCCTTCGGGGAGCTGTTTTTT. It specifies CASSVGTSAFGELFF. Together with reference TRBV9 and TRBJ2-2, the CDR3 gives the full variable domain: DSGVTQTPKHLITATGQRVTLRCSPRSGDLSVYWYQQSLDQGLQFLIQYYNGEERAKGNILERFSAQQFPDLHSELNLSSLELGDSALYFCASSVGTSAFGELFFGEGSRLTVL.

In the case of this clonotype: This may come from a read error, since a much larger clone is one base off. This rearrangement joins TRBV5-1 to TRBJ2-1; 7 bases match TRBD1. CDR3 length: 15 residues. Losses at the gene ends were 1 base for V and 9 bases for J; bases not matched to a gene: 10. The germline gives CDR1 SGHRS, CDR2 YFSETQ. CDR3 sequence (DNA): TGCGCCAGCAGCTTGAGTCAGGGGGTGAACAGTGAGCAGTTCTTC. Translated: CASSLSQGVNSEQFF.

This clonotype occurred a few times. This chain joins TRBV15 and TRBJ2-7; tentatively, D is TRBD1 or TRBD2 (7 bases each). CDR1 is LNHNV, CDR2 YYDKDF, per germline (reference sequence). The germline V and J ends were trimmed by 0 bases and 6 bases, with 18 bases remaining between them. The CDR3 length is 16 residues. The CDR3, as DNA: TGTGCCACCAGCAGAGAGGGAGGGGGCGCTTCGCTCGAGCAGTACTTC. It encodes CATSREGGGASLEQYF.

The chain couples TRBV11-1 to TRBJ2-1; TRBD2 matches 9 bases. V lost 3 bases, J lost 6 bases, and 3 bases stayed unmatched. Per germline, CDR1 SGHAT and CDR2 FQDESV (reference sequence). The CDR3 has 14 amino acids. CDR3 region: CASSLTSGTNEQFF. CDR3 sequence (DNA): TGTGCCAGCAGCTTGACTAGCGGTACCAATGAGCAGTTCTTC.

This CDR3 reads CATSSWGTSYNEQFF. CDR3 DNA sequence: TGTGCCACCAGTTCGTGGGGAACTTCCTACAATGAGCAGTTCTTC. The chain uses TRBV24-1 and TRBJ2-1, with unresolved D. Germline V lookup: CDR1 KGHDR, CDR2 SFDVKD. The CDR3 length is 15 residues. Deletions cut 6 bases from V and 1 base from J, with 12 bases between.

The chain links TRBV7-3 to TRBJ1-5; D ambiguous. V was shortened by 2 bases and J by 2 bases, with 7 bases between the two germline ends. The germline V gene encodes CDR1 SGHTA and CDR2 FQGTGA. The CDR3 sequence is 14 residues long. The CDR3 nucleotides are TGTGCCAGCAGCTTAGACATAGGCAATCAGCCCCAGCATTTT. It translates to CASSLDIGNQPQHF.

V usage is TRBV7-2 and J usage is TRBJ1-6, with TRBD1 matching 8 bases. The germline gives CDR1 SGHTA, CDR2 FQGNSA. V lost 5 bases, J lost 7 bases, and 4 bases stayed unmatched. The CDR3 is 14 residues long. CDR3 region: CASSADRVNSPLHF. Written as DNA, the CDR3 is TGTGCCAGCAGCGCGGACAGGGTAAATTCACCCCTCCACTTT.

The gene calls are TRBV5-4 and TRBJ2-7; D uncertain. CDR1 is SGHNT, CDR2 YYREEE, per germline (reference sequence). V lost 4 bases to trimming and J lost 2 bases, with 13 bases between them. The CDR3 is 14 residues long. This chain's CDR3 is CASSRQSVPYEQYF. The CDR3 DNA sequence: TGTGCCAGCAGCCGCCAGAGCGTCCCCTACGAGCAGTACTTC.

This chain joins TRBV10-3 and TRBJ2-1, with unresolved D. The CDR3 consists of 11 residues. Trimming stripped 3 bases from V and 4 bases from J, with 1 base between. Per the germline V gene, CDR1 is ENHRY and CDR2 is SYGVKD. This CDR3 reads CAISEYNEQFF. The CDR3 DNA reads as TGTGCCATCAGTGAATACAATGAGCAGTTCTTC.

The table lists this clonotype with a few counts. The genes are TRBV24-1 and TRBJ2-1; TRBD1 is a possible D gene (5 bases). Germline V gene data show CDR1 as KGHDR and CDR2 as SFDVKD. CDR3 length: 14 amino acids. The ends were cut back, 7 bases at V and 0 bases at J, with 9 bases in the middle. The CDR3 DNA is TGTGCCACCAGCGACAGACGCTCCTACAATGAGCAGTTCTTC. It encodes CATSDRRSYNEQFF.

The rearrangement links TRBV29-1 to TRBJ2-1; D tentatively reads TRBD1 or TRBD2 (5 bases each). V was pared by 8 bases and J by 3 bases, with 17 bases between. The V gene's germline CDR1 is SQVTM and CDR2 ANQGSEA. The CDR3 extends over 14 amino acids. CDR3 amino acids: CSTPGLRFYNEQFF. CDR3 sequence (DNA): TGCAGCACCCCGGGGCTCAGATTCTACAATGAGCAGTTCTTC.

This chain connects TRBV24-1 to TRBJ2-2; 13 bases align to TRBD2. The CDR3 extends over 14 amino acids. Germline assignment: CDR1 KGHDR and CDR2 SFDVKD. V lost 11 bases and J lost 5; bases outside the gene matches: 4. The chain's CDR3 is CAIGLAGETGELFF. The CDR3 DNA sequence: TGTGCCATCGGACTAGCGGGAGAAACCGGGGAGCTGTTTTTT.